These T cell receptor beta chains were read from a single sample in a study of CD8 T cells in Susac syndrome. TCRdb ran MiXCR on the immunoSEQ multiplex PCR reads and lists one entry per CDR3 protein. This repertoire shows over 95,000 distinct CDR3 sequences, about 93% found once; its top ten account for roughly 0.14%. The specimen was CD4+ T cells from PBMCs. Receptors originate from a human donor in good health. Each CDR3 is given with its conserved first and last residue. The order of the fields is D gene, J gene, clone size, V gene, CDR3 protein, CDR3 DNA. A D gene is named only where the DNA matches it firmly. Some rows mark clone size as missing; the rest say once, few, many or name a class of expanded clone.

-	TRBJ2-2	-	TRBV5-1	CASSPYWVQGTGELFF	TGCGCCAGCAGCCCCTACTGGGTTCAGGGGACCGGGGAGCTGTTTTTT
-	TRBJ2-7	-	TRBV3-1	CASSQSSLTFPGQYF	TGTGCCAGCAGCCAGAGTTCCTTAACATTTCCTGGGCAGTACTTC
-	TRBJ2-2	-	TRBV11-3	CASSSPRRGNTGELFF	TGTGCCAGCAGCTCTCCTCGACGCGGGAACACCGGGGAGCTGTTTTTT
-	TRBJ2-5	-	TRBV29-1	CSVGWMGQETQYF	TGCAGCGTTGGGTGGATGGGGCAAGAGACCCAGTACTTC
-	TRBJ1-5	few	TRBV7-3	CASSLGRDQPQHF	TGTGCCAGCAGCTTAGGGAGGGATCAGCCCCAGCATTTT
-	TRBJ2-7	-	TRBV13	CASREGGIYEQYF	TGTGCCAGCAGGGAGGGGGGAATCTACGAGCAGTACTTC
TRBD1	TRBJ2-2	once	TRBV6-5	CASSYRGPGELFF	TGTGCCAGCAGTTACAGGGGGCCCGGGGAGCTGTTTTTT
TRBD2	TRBJ2-2	-	TRBV12-3/TRBV12-4	CASSRLAGMNTGELFF	TGTGCCAGCAGTAGACTAGCGGGAATGAACACCGGGGAGCTGTTTTTT
-	TRBJ1-2	-	TRBV4-1	CASSLPELDPRPLNYGYTF	TGCGCCAGCAGCCTCCCCGAACTGGACCCGCGCCCCCTAAACTATGGCTACACCTTC
-	TRBJ2-2	-	TRBV19	CASSVRAGELFF	TGTGCCAGTAGTGTCAGGGCCGGGGAGCTGTTTTTT
-	TRBJ1-1	-	TRBV29-1	CSVEERRRTEAFF	TGCAGCGTTGAAGAAAGGAGGAGGACTGAAGCTTTCTTT
-	TRBJ1-6	-	TRBV10-3	CAISDRLYALHF	TGTGCCATCAGTGACAGGCTTTACGCCCTCCACTTT
-	TRBJ2-2	-	TRBV24-1	CATSEGGTGELFF	TGTGCCACCAGCGAGGGCGGCACCGGGGAGCTGTTTTTT
-	TRBJ1-5	few	TRBV6-5	CASSPRYQPQHF	TGTGCCAGCAGTCCTCGCTATCAGCCCCAGCATTTT
TRBD2	TRBJ2-1	once	TRBV20-1	CSAPSSGGDNEQFF	TGCAGTGCTCCTTCTAGCGGGGGTGACAATGAGCAGTTCTTC
TRBD1	TRBJ2-3	-	TRBV7-2	CASSLAPGQRWVQAPDTQYF	TGTGCCAGCAGCTTAGCCCCGGGACAGCGGTGGGTACAGGCCCCAGATACGCAGTATTTT
-	TRBJ2-3	-	TRBV7-2	CASSPNTDTQYF	TGTGCCAGCAGCCCAAACACAGATACGCAGTATTTT
TRBD2	TRBJ2-5	-	TRBV27	CASSYERGYQETQYF	TGTGCCAGCAGTTACGAGCGGGGGTACCAAGAGACCCAGTACTTC
-	TRBJ2-7	-	TRBV20-1	CSALPYWSSYEQYF	TGCAGTGCTCTCCCTTACTGGAGCTCCTACGAGCAGTACTTC
-	TRBJ1-5	-	TRBV7-6	CASSFRNGQPQHF	TGTGCCAGCAGCTTTCGGAACGGTCAGCCCCAGCATTTT
-	TRBJ2-2	-	TRBV18	CASSPGNTGELFF	TGTGCCAGCTCACCGGGCAACACCGGGGAGCTGTTTTTT
-	TRBJ1-1	-	TRBV30	CAWSALYTEAFF	TGTGCCTGGAGTGCCCTGTATACTGAAGCTTTCTTT
-	TRBJ1-5	-	TRBV3-1	CASSQAPGGNSNQPQHF	TGTGCCAGCAGCCAAGCGCCGGGAGGGAATAGCAATCAGCCCCAGCATTTT
TRBD2	TRBJ2-5	-	TRBV27	CASSPQTTSAQETQYF	TGTGCCAGCAGTCCGCAAACGACTAGCGCGCAAGAGACCCAGTACTTC
TRBD1	TRBJ2-1	-	TRBV6-6	CASSPDRERAYNEQFF	TGTGCCAGCAGCCCAGACAGGGAACGAGCCTACAATGAGCAGTTCTTC